These 25 T cell receptor beta chains came from one sample sequenced in a study of blood T cell repertoires in COVID-19. Only in-frame clones appear in the TCRdb table, and some are missing; sequencing was by immunoSEQ multiplex PCR. Seen here are approximately 300,000 clones, around four fifths observed once, and the top ten hold approximately 3.8%. Sequencing was done on a sample of peripheral blood. These receptors were obtained from a woman aged 45-60 years with active or convalescent COVID-19.

The V and J genes are TRBV5-1 and TRBJ2-5, with D perhaps matching TRBD2 (5 bases). CDR3 length: 15 amino acids. Trimming stripped 3 bases from V and 5 bases from J, with 17 bases between. Germline values: CDR1 SGHRS, CDR2 YFSETQ. The CDR3 loop is CASSWIGNPSETQYF. As DNA, the CDR3 is TGCGCCAGCAGCTGGATCGGGAACCCGTCCGAGACCCAGTACTTC.

The rearrangement links TRBV30 to TRBJ2-7; D possibly corresponds to TRBD2 (6 bases). V gave up 8 bases and J gave up 0 bases, with 17 bases separating them. CDR1 and CDR2 (germline): GTSNPN, SVGIG (reference sequence). The CDR3 contains 14 residues. CDR3 in amino acids: CALVKEGFSYEQYF. CDR3 sequence (DNA): TGTGCCCTTGTGAAGGAGGGCTTCTCCTACGAGCAGTACTTC.

V is TRBV28 and J is TRBJ1-4; D uncertain. V was pared by 6 bases and J by 4 bases, with 15 bases between. The CDR3 spans 15 residues. Per germline, CDR1 MDHEN and CDR2 SYDVKM. The CDR3 loop is CASSAAGGDNEKLFF. The CDR3 DNA sequence: TGTGCCAGCAGCGCAGCAGGAGGCGATAATGAAAAACTGTTTTTT.

The rearrangement links TRBV15 to TRBJ1-1; 8 nucleotides line up with TRBD1. From germline, CDR1 is LNHNV and CDR2 YYDKDF (reference sequence). The CDR3 runs to 15 residues. The junction had 6 bases not matched to a gene; V was cut back by 0 bases and J by 6 bases. CDR3 nucleotide sequence: TGTGCCACCAGCAGAGATACGGGCAGGGGGCCTGAAGCTTTCTTT. It yields the protein CATSRDTGRGPEAFF.

The DNA for the CDR3 is TGCGCCAGCAGCTTGTACCATGGACAGGTTGGGAATAATTCACCCCTCCACTTT. It is translated as CASSLYHGQVGNNSPLHF. The J gene is TRBJ1-6, the V gene TRBV5-1; the match to TRBD1 covers 7 bases. The CDR3 extends over 18 amino acids. CDR1 is SGHRS and CDR2 is YFSETQ in the germline V gene. Unmatched junction bases numbered 12, after V lost 1 base and J lost 5 bases.

This clone was counted between two and nine times. The chain employs TRBV6-5 and TRBJ1-2, with TRBD1 matching over 8 bases. V lost 7 bases to trimming and J lost 5 bases; unmatched junction nucleotides: 12. The CDR3 loop spans 15 amino acids. The germline CDR1 and CDR2 sequences are MNHEY and SVGAGI. The CDR3 region is CASTASGGAGYGYTF. The CDR3, as DNA: TGTGCCAGCACTGCCTCAGGGGGCGCGGGTTATGGCTACACCTTC.

This chain uses TRBV30 with TRBJ1-1, with D tentatively TRBD1 (5 bases). V gave up 8 bases and J gave up 10 bases, with 14 bases separating them. In germline, CDR1 is GTSNPN, CDR2 SVGIG (reference sequence). The CDR3 runs to 10 residues. This chain's CDR3 is CAGDGVSAFF. CDR3 nucleotides: TGTGCCGGGGACGGGGTGTCAGCTTTCTTT.

The rearrangement joins TRBV4-1 to TRBJ2-7; a possible D gene is TRBD2 (6 bases). Per germline, CDR1 MGHRA and CDR2 YSYEKL. Deletions cut 4 bases from V and 0 bases from J, with 13 bases between. The CDR3 is 15 amino acids. CDR3 bases: TGCGCCAGCAGCCTGGGGCCTAGCGCCTCCTACGAGCAGTACTTC. Translating gives CASSLGPSASYEQYF.

This clone was detected only a few times. The chain couples TRBV4-1 to TRBJ1-6; TRBD1 matches at 10 bases. The germline CDR1 and CDR2 sequences are MGHRA and YSYEKL. J lost 7 bases, V lost 4 bases, and 7 bases had no gene match. The CDR3 runs to 16 residues. The CDR3 DNA is TGCGCCAGCAGCCTGGACAGGGGGAAGACGAATTCACCCCTCCACTTT. Its translation is CASSLDRGKTNSPLHF.

The chain is built from TRBV28 and TRBJ1-1, with unresolved D. The CDR3 has 14 amino acids. From germline, CDR1 is MDHEN and CDR2 SYDVKM. The V end was cut by 10 bases, the J end by 1 base, with 16 bases between. Here the CDR3 reads CATKPPERNTEAFF. In nucleotides, the CDR3 is TGTGCCACCAAGCCTCCTGAGAGGAACACTGAAGCTTTCTTT.

This clone was counted between two and nine times. V is TRBV7-9 and J is TRBJ1-1; 7 bases are shared with TRBD1. The CDR3 is made up of 15 amino acids. The germline V gene has CDR1 SEHNR and CDR2 FQNEAQ (reference sequence). Trimming at V came to 3 bases and at J to 6 bases, leaving 10 bases not matched to a gene. Written as DNA, the CDR3 is TGTGCCAGCAGCTTTGGGGACAGACAGGCATCTGAAGCTTTCTTT. Amino acids: CASSFGDRQASEAFF.

The chain has TRBV15 and TRBJ2-7; 10 positions match TRBD1. V lost 2 bases to trimming and J lost 9 bases; unmatched junction nucleotides: 13. Per germline, CDR1 LNHNV and CDR2 YYDKDF (reference sequence). The CDR3 is made up of 16 amino acids. The CDR3, as DNA: TGTGCCACCAGCAGAACAGGGACAGGGGTAACCTGGGGGCAGTACTTC. It codes for CATSRTGTGVTWGQYF.

The chain joins TRBV10-3 to TRBJ2-1, with D hard to call. Germline-derived CDR1 and CDR2 are ENHRY and SYGVKD. The CDR3 is 12 residues long. V lost 3 bases and J lost 10, with 10 bases in between. The CDR3, as DNA: TGTGCCATCAGTGACGGGTCGAAGGAGCAGTTCTTC. Encoded protein: CAISDGSKEQFF.

The rearrangement uses TRBV7-2 and TRBJ1-2; TRBD1 matches at 12 bases. Trimming removed 2 bases from V and 7 bases from J; junction bases left unmatched: 11. CDR3 length: 17 amino acids. Germline V gene data show CDR1 as SGHTA and CDR2 as FQGNSA. CDR3: CASSLIAMGQGAGGYTF. The CDR3 DNA is TGTGCCAGCAGCTTAATTGCGATGGGACAGGGGGCCGGTGGCTACACCTTC.

In its sample, this clone was seen a few times. This chain connects TRBV5-6 to TRBJ1-1; D may be TRBD1 (5 bases). CDR3 length equals 15 residues. In germline, CDR1 is SGHDT, CDR2 YYEEEE. V gave up 5 bases and J gave up 1 base, with 15 bases separating them. The CDR3 sequence: CASRGPDIGNTEAFF. The CDR3 DNA reads TGTGCCAGCAGGGGGCCCGACATCGGGAACACTGAAGCTTTCTTT.

The V and J genes are TRBV2 and TRBJ2-5; weak D call: TRBD2 (5 bases). CDR3 length: 14 residues. Per the germline V gene, CDR1 is SNHLY and CDR2 is FYNNEI. Between the trimmed V and J ends, which lost 6 bases and 5 bases, there was a span of 16 bases. CDR3 loop: CASSPSSGSETQYF. CDR3 in DNA: TGTGCCAGCAGCCCCTCTTCGGGGAGCGAGACCCAGTACTTC.

This sequence joins TRBV5-1 and TRBJ2-7; TRBD2 is a possible D gene (5 bases). Germline V CDR1 and CDR2: SGHRS, YFSETQ. The CDR3 length is 14 residues. Trimming pared 0 bases from V and 7 bases from J, leaving 14 bases between. In nucleotides, the CDR3 is TGCGCCAGCAGCTTGGAGGCGGGTCTGAGAGAGCAGTACTTC. Translated, it gives CASSLEAGLREQYF.

This clone is a singleton in its sample. This chain links TRBV11-2 with TRBJ2-7, with 14 bases lining up with TRBD2. Germline V gives CDR1 SGHAT, CDR2 FQNNGV. Trimming cost V 3 bases and J 5 bases; bases outside gene matches: 3. CDR3 length: 15 residues. CDR3 coding DNA: TGTGCCAGCAGCTTCCCGGGACTAGCGGGAGACGAGCAGTACTTC. Its translation: CASSFPGLAGDEQYF.

This chain joins TRBV11-3 and TRBJ1-1, with D perhaps matching TRBD1 (5 bases). The CDR3 length is 13 residues. V was clipped by 5 bases and J by 4 bases, with 11 bases between them. The V gene's germline CDR1 is SGHNT and CDR2 YENEEA. In DNA form, the CDR3 reads TGTGCCAGCAGCGAAACAGGTCTCACTGAAGCTTTCTTT. Its translation is CASSETGLTEAFF.

The chain couples TRBV7-9 to TRBJ2-6, with D perhaps TRBD2 (5 bases). V was shortened by 1 base and J by 1 base, with 11 bases between the two germline ends. Germline V gene lookup returns CDR1 SEHNR and CDR2 FQNEAQ (reference sequence). The CDR3 runs to 17 residues. The DNA of the CDR3 is TGTGCCAGCAGCTTAGGAGGTAGAGGGTCTGGGGCCAACGTCCTGACTTTC. This gives the protein CASSLGGRGSGANVLTF.

This clone was counted between two and nine times. CDR3 sequence: CSASFTPGGLQETQYF. The CDR3 DNA reads TGCAGTGCTAGTTTTACTCCAGGGGGCCTCCAAGAGACCCAGTACTTC. V usage is TRBV20-1 and J usage is TRBJ2-5, with 8 bases identical to TRBD1. Germline V lookup: CDR1 DFQATT, CDR2 SNEGSKA (reference sequence). The CDR3 totals 16 residues. Trimming took 3 bases from V and 1 from J; bases not matched to a gene: 10.

V and J are TRBV30 and TRBJ1-2, with D possibly matching TRBD1 (5 bases). The CDR3 runs to 16 residues. Trimming shortened V by 3 bases and J by 4 bases, and 21 bases separated the two germline ends. Per germline, CDR1 GTSNPN and CDR2 SVGIG (reference sequence). The CDR3 spells CAWRGGVGDGSYGYTF. In DNA form, the CDR3 reads TGTGCCTGGAGGGGGGGGGTTGGAGACGGTTCCTATGGCTACACCTTC.

This chain joins TRBV6-1 and TRBJ1-2, with D possibly TRBD1 on 5 matching bases. Germline V gives CDR1 MNHNS, CDR2 SASEGT. The germline V and J ends were trimmed by 1 base and 4 bases, with 10 bases remaining between them. The CDR3 length is 14 residues. This CDR3 reads CASSEEGRGYGYTF. The CDR3 coding sequence is TGTGCCAGCAGTGAAGAGGGGCGCGGCTATGGCTACACCTTC.

This clone was observed a handful of times. The chain carries TRBV19 and TRBJ1-2; tentative D call: TRBD1 (5 bases). The CDR3 is made up of 13 amino acids. Trimming shortened V by 5 bases and J by 5 bases, and 12 bases separated the two germline ends. Germline V gene lookup returns CDR1 LNHDA and CDR2 SQIVND (reference sequence). This chain's CDR3 is CASSFREEYGYTF. The CDR3 nucleotides read TGTGCCAGTAGTTTCAGGGAGGAATATGGCTACACCTTC.

The CDR3 coding sequence is TGTGCCAGTACGTACGGGGGGGCTGGGGCCAACGTCCTGACTTTC. Translation: CASTYGGAGANVLTF. The chain is built from TRBV19 and TRBJ2-6; 8 bases map to TRBD2. Germline V gene lookup returns CDR1 LNHDA and CDR2 SQIVND (reference sequence). The CDR3 extends over 15 amino acids. J lost 2 bases, V lost 7 bases, and 4 bases had no gene match.